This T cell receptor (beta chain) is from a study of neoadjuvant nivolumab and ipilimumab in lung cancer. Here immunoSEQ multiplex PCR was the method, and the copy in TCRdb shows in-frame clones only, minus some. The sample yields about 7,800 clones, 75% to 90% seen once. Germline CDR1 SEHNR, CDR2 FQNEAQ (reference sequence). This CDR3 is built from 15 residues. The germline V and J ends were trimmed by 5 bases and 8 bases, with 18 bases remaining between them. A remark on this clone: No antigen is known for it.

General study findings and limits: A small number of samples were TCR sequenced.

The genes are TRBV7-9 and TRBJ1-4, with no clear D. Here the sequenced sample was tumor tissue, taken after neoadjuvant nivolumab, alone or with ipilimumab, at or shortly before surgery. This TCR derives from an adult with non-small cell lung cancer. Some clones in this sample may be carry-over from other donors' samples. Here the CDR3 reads CASSPRAVSEEKLFF. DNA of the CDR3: TGTGCCAGCAGCCCAAGGGCGGTTAGTGAGGAAAAACTGTTTTTT.